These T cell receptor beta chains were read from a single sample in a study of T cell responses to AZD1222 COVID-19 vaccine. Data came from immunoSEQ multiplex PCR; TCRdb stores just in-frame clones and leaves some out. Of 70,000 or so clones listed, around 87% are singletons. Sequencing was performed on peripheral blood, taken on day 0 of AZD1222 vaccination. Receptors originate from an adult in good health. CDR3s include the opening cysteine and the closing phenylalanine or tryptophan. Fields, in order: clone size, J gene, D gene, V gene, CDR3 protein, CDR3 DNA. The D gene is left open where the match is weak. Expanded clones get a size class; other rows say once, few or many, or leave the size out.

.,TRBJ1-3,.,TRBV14,CASSPLRRTEGNTIYF,TGTGCCAGCAGCCCTCTGAGAAGGACAGAAGGAAACACCATATATTTT
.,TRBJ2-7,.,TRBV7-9,CASSSTGGPRSGSYEQYF,TGTGCCAGCAGTTCAACCGGGGGTCCCCGATCGGGCTCCTACGAGCAGTACTTC
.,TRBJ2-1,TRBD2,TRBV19,CASSQNSGSVNEQFF,TGTGCCAGTAGTCAAAACAGCGGGAGCGTTAATGAGCAGTTCTTC
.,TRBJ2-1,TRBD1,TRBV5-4,CASSPDRTGVNEQFF,TGTGCCAGCAGTCCGGACCGGACAGGGGTCAATGAGCAGTTCTTC
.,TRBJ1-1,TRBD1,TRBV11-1,CASSPDRATTEAFF,TGTGCCAGCAGCCCGGACAGGGCGACCACTGAAGCTTTCTTT
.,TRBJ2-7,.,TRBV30,CALGWPEQYF,TGTGCCTTGGGGTGGCCAGAGCAGTACTTC
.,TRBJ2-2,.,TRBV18,CASSPESTGELFF,TGTGCCAGCTCACCCGAGAGCACCGGGGAGCTGTTTTTT
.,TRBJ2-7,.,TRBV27,CASKPSISYEQYF,TGTGCCAGTAAGCCGTCAATCTCCTACGAGCAGTACTTC
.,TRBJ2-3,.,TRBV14,CASSQDRAAGYFTDTQYF,TGTGCCAGCAGCCAAGATCGGGCAGCGGGCTATTTCACAGATACGCAGTATTTT
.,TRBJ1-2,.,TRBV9,CASSVDTVYGYTF,TGTGCCAGCAGCGTAGACACGGTCTATGGCTACACCTTC
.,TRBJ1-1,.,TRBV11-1,CASSLDVSEAFF,TGTGCCAGCAGCTTAGATGTGTCTGAAGCTTTCTTT
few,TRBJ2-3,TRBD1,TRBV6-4,CASSPGTGGTDTQYF,TGTGCCAGCAGTCCCGGGACAGGGGGCACAGATACGCAGTATTTT
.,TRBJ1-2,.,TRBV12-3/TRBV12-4,CASSLADYGYTF,TGTGCCAGCAGTTTAGCGGACTATGGCTACACCTTC
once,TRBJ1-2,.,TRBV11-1,CASSLAGRYGYTF,TGTGCCAGCAGCTTAGCGGGACGATATGGCTACACCTTC
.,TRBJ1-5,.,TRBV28,CASTGLNNQPQHF,TGTGCCTCGACGGGACTGAACAATCAGCCCCAGCATTTT
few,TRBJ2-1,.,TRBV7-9,CASSLSVRGDEQFF,TGTGCCAGCAGCTTATCGGTTCGAGGGGACGAGCAGTTCTTC
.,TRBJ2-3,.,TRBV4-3,CASSQDSRTVGADTQYF,TGCGCCAGCAGCCAAGATTCCAGGACAGTGGGCGCAGATACGCAGTATTTT
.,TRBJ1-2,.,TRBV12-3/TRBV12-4,CASSRNRDYGYTF,TGTGCCAGCAGTCGTAACAGGGACTATGGCTACACCTTC
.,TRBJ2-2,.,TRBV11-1,CAIPDGGVTGELFF,TGTGCCATCCCCGATGGAGGGGTCACCGGGGAGCTGTTTTTT
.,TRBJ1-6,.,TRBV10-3,CAISERQAYNSPLHF,TGTGCCATCAGTGAGCGACAGGCATATAATTCACCCCTCCACTTT
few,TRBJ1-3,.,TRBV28,CASSFGGNTIYF,TGTGCCAGCAGCTTCGGGGGAAACACCATATATTTT
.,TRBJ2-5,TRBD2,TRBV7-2,CASSLGTSGGAGETQYF,TGTGCCAGCAGCTTGGGGACTAGCGGGGGGGCCGGAGAGACCCAGTACTTC
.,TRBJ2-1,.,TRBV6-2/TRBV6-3,CASSYPGGPLEQFF,TGTGCCAGCAGTTACCCAGGCGGACCACTGGAGCAGTTCTTC
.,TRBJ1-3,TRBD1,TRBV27,CASSLFGTGFSSGNTIYF,TGTGCCAGCAGTTTATTTGGGACAGGGTTTAGCTCTGGAAACACCATATATTTT
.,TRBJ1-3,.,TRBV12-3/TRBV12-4,CASGLDTGNTIYF,TGTGCCAGTGGATTGGACACTGGAAACACCATATATTTT
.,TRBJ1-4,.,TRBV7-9,CASSKGGLSEKLFF,TGTGCCAGCAGCAAAGGCGGGTTGAGTGAAAAACTGTTTTTT
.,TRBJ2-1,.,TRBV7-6,CASSLLGSSYNEQFF,TGTGCCAGCAGCTTGTTGGGGAGCTCCTACAATGAGCAGTTCTTC
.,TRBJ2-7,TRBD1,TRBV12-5,CASGTRQGPYEQYF,TGTGCTAGTGGAACACGACAGGGCCCCTACGAGCAGTACTTC
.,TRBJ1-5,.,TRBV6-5,CASSYSSLGVEPQHF,TGTGCCAGCAGTTACTCATCTCTCGGGGTAGAGCCCCAGCATTTT
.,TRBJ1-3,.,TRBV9,CASSVEGLTGNTIYF,TGTGCCAGCAGCGTAGAAGGGCTAACTGGAAACACCATATATTTT
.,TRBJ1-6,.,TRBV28,CASSALTGSYNSPLHF,TGTGCCAGCAGCGCCCTTACGGGGTCCTATAATTCACCCCTCCACTTT
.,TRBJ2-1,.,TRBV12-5,CASGFTWQFF,TGTGCTAGTGGTTTCACATGGCAGTTCTTC
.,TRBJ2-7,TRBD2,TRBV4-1,CASSQDLGYGSGGTYEQYF,TGCGCCAGCAGCCAAGATCTGGGGTATGGGAGCGGGGGCACCTACGAGCAGTACTTC
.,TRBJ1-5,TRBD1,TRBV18,CASSQSQGGNQPQHF,TGTGCCAGCTCCCAAAGCCAGGGGGGTAATCAGCCCCAGCATTTT
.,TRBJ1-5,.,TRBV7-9,CASSPGGGNQPQHF,TGTGCCAGCAGCCCCGGGGGAGGCAATCAGCCCCAGCATTTT
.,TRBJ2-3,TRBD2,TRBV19,CASTRGLAGTPSTDTQYF,TGTGCCAGTACCAGGGGACTAGCGGGGACTCCTAGCACAGATACGCAGTATTTT
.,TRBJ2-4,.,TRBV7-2,CASSLGGARGNIQYF,TGTGCCAGCAGCTTAGGAGGGGCAAGAGGAAACATTCAGTACTTC
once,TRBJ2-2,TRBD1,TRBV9,CASSVAGGDGGAGELFF,TGTGCCAGCAGCGTAGCAGGGGGCGATGGTGGGGCCGGGGAGCTGTTTTTT
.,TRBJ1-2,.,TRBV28,CASSPEGVNYGYTF,TGTGCCAGCAGTCCAGAAGGGGTAAACTATGGCTACACCTTC
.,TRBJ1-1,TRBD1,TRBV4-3,CASSQTGTGDTEAFF,TGCGCCAGCAGCCAAACCGGGACAGGGGACACTGAAGCTTTCTTT
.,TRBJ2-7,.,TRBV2,CASRDWHSYEQYF,TGTGCCAGCAGAGATTGGCACTCCTACGAGCAGTACTTC
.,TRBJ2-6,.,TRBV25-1,CASSESAGWAGANVLTF,TGTGCCAGCAGTGAATCTGCCGGGTGGGCTGGGGCCAACGTCCTGACTTTC
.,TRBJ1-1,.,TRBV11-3,CASSPTTDSNTEAFF,TGTGCCAGCAGCCCTACGACAGACTCCAACACTGAAGCTTTCTTT
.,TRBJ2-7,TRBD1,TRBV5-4,CASSLPVWDRGMGEQYF,TGTGCCAGCAGCTTGCCCGTTTGGGACAGGGGAATGGGGGAGCAGTACTTC
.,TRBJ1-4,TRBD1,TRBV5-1,CASNPGQGANEKLFF,TGCGCCAGCAACCCTGGACAGGGGGCCAATGAAAAACTGTTTTTT
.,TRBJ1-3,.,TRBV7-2,CASSLGAATGNTIYF,TGTGCCAGCAGCTTAGGGGCAGCCACTGGAAACACCATATATTTT
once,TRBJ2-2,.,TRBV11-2,CASSFRGVGELFF,TGTGCCAGCAGCTTCAGGGGGGTCGGGGAGCTGTTTTTT
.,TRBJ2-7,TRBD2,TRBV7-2,CASSPTSGGYEQYF,TGTGCCAGCAGCCCAACTAGCGGGGGATACGAGCAGTACTTC
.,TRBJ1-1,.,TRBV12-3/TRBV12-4,CASSFAVNTEAFF,TGTGCCAGCAGTTTCGCGGTGAACACTGAAGCTTTCTTT
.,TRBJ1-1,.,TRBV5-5,CASSSQQDRTQAFF,TGTGCCAGCAGCTCCCAACAAGACAGAACTCAAGCTTTCTTT
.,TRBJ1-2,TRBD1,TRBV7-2,CASRTTGFYGYTF,TGTGCCAGCAGGACGACAGGGTTTTATGGCTACACCTTC
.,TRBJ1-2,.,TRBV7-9,CASSLTGNAGYTF,TGTGCCAGCAGTCTTACAGGGAATGCTGGCTACACCTTC